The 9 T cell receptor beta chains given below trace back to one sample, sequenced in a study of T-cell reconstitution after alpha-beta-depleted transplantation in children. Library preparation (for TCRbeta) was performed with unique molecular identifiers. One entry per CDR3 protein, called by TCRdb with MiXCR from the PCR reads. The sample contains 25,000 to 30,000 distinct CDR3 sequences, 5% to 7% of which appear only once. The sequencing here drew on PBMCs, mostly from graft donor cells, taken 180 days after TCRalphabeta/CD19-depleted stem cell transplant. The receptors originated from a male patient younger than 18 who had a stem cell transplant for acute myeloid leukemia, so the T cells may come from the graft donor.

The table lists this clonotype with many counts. The CDR3 nucleotides are TGTGCCAGCAGCGCCCAGGGGGCGAACACCGGGGAGCTGTTTTTT. It yields the protein CASSAQGANTGELFF. The gene calls are TRBV3-1 and TRBJ2-2; 7 nucleotides agree with TRBD1. J gave up 0 bases and V 5 bases, and 3 bases lay outside the gene matches. Per germline, CDR1 LGHDT and CDR2 YNNKEL (reference sequence). This CDR3 comprises 15 residues.

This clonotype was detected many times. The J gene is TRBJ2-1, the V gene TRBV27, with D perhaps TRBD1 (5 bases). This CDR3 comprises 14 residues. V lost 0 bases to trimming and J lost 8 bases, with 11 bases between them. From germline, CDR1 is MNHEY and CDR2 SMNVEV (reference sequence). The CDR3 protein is CASSLSRRVDEQFF. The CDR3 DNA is TGTGCCAGCAGTTTATCACGCAGGGTGGATGAGCAGTTCTTC.

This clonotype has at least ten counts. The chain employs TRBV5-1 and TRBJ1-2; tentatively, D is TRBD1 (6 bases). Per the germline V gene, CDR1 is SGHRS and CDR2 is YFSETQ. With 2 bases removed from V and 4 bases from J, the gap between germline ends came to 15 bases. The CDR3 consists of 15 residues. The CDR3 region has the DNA TGCGCCAGCAGCTTCACTCCAGGGGAGGGCTATGGCTACACCTTC. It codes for CASSFTPGEGYGYTF.

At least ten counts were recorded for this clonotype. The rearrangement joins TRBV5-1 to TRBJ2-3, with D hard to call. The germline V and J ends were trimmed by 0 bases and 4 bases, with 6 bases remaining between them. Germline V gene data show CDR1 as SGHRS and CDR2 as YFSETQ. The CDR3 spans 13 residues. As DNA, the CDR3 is TGCGCCAGCAGCTTGGATGTACCAGATACGCAGTATTTT. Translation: CASSLDVPDTQYF. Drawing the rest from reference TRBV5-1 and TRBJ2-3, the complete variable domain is KAGVTQTPRYLIKTRGQQVTLSCSPISGHRSVSWYQQTPGQGLQFLFEYFSETQRNKGNFPGRFSGRQFSNSRSEMNVSTLELGDSALYLCASSLDVPDTQYFGPGTRLTVL.

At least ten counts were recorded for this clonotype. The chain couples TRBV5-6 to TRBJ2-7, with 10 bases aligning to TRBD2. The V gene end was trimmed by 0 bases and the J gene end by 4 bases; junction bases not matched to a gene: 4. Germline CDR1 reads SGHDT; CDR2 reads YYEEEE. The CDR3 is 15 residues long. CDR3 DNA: TGTGCCAGCAGCTTGGCTAGCGGGGGACCTTACGAGCAGTACGTC. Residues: CASSLASGGPYEQYV.

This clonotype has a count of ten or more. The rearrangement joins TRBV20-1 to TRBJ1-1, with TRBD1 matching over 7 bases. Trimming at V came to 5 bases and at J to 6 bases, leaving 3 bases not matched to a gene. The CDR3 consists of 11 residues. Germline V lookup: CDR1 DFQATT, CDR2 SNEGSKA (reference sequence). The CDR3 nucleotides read TGCAGTGCTCGACAGGGAGCTGAAGCTTTCTTT. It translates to CSARQGAEAFF.

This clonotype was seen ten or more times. The CDR3 reads CASSLGTSGTDTQYF. In nucleotides, the CDR3 is TGTGCCAGCAGCCTCGGGACTAGCGGCACAGATACGCAGTATTTT. This chain uses TRBV7-2 with TRBJ2-3; the match to TRBD2 covers 10 bases. Germline CDR1 is SGHTA and CDR2 is FQGNSA. The CDR3 extends over 15 amino acids. Trimming removed 5 bases from V and 1 base from J; junction bases left unmatched: 3.

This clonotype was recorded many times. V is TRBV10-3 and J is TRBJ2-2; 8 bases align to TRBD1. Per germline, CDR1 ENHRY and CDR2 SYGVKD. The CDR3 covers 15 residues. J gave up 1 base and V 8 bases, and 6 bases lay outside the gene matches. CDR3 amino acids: CAIPTTGVNTGELFF. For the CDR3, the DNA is TGTGCCATCCCAACGACAGGGGTGAACACCGGGGAGCTGTTTTTT.

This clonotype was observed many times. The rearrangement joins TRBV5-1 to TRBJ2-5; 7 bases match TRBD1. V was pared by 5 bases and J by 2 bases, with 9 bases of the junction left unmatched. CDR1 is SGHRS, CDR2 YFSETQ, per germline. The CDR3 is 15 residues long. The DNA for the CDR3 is TGCGCCAGCAGGGGCACAGGGGTCCGGCAAGAGACCCAGTACTTC. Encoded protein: CASRGTGVRQETQYF.